A selection of T cell receptor beta chains follows, all from one sample in a study of blood T cell repertoires in COVID-19. Sequencing used immunoSEQ multiplex PCR; TCRdb keeps in-frame clones, though not all of them. This sample has about 87,000 clones, with 86% found just once. The sequenced sample was peripheral blood. These receptors were taken from a human donor in a cohort sampled during active COVID-19. Both conserved end residues are part of each CDR3. Each record gives: V gene, D gene, clone size, J gene, CDR3 DNA, CDR3 protein. A D gene is named only where the DNA matches it firmly. Some rows have no size entry. The others give once, few or many, or a class for an expanded clone.

>TRBV7-2|.|.|TRBJ2-5
TGTGCCAGCAGCTACAGGGTTAGAGGGGAGACCCAGTACTTC
CASSYRVRGETQYF
>TRBV25-1|.|.|TRBJ1-2
TGTGCCAGCAGTGAAGTGGCGGGGCATGGCTACACCTTC
CASSEVAGHGYTF
>TRBV5-4|TRBD1|once|TRBJ2-2
TGTGCCAGCAGCATGGGACAGGATAACACCGGGGAGCTGTTTTTT
CASSMGQDNTGELFF
>TRBV6-2/TRBV6-3|.|few|TRBJ2-1
TGTGCCAGCAGTTCTCAGACTAGTATCCATGAGCAGTTCTTC
CASSSQTSIHEQFF
>TRBV28|.|.|TRBJ2-1
TGTGCCAGCGGAATAGAAGCGTTAAACAATGAGCAGTTCTTC
CASGIEALNNEQFF
>TRBV18|.|few|TRBJ1-6
TGTGCCAGCTCACGGACAGAAAATAATTCACCCCTCCACTTT
CASSRTENNSPLHF
>TRBV9|.|once|TRBJ2-3
TGTGCCCCCCACATAAATACGCAGTATTTT
CAPHINTQYF
>TRBV6-1|TRBD2|.|TRBJ2-5
TGTGCCAGCAGTGACGTTAGCGGGCCCACTCCCTCCGGGACCCAGTACTTC
CASSDVSGPTPSGTQYF
>TRBV19|TRBD2|.|TRBJ2-2
TGTGCCAGTAGTATTGCGGGGGGCCTTTTCACCGGGGAGCTGTTTTTT
CASSIAGGLFTGELFF
>TRBV7-2|TRBD1|.|TRBJ1-1
TGTGCCAGCAGCTTGGACAGGGTGAACACTGAAGCTTTCTTT
CASSLDRVNTEAFF
>TRBV5-5|TRBD1|.|TRBJ1-1
TGTGCCAGCAGCTTGACAGGGGTAGGGACTGAAGCTTTCTTT
CASSLTGVGTEAFF
>TRBV5-1|.|.|TRBJ2-3
TGCGCCAGCAGCGGTGGACAGAGAGCTTATACGCAGTATTTT
CASSGGQRAYTQYF
>TRBV9|TRBD1|.|TRBJ1-6
TGTGCCAGCAGCGAGGGACAGGGTTCTTCACCCCTCCACTTT
CASSEGQGSSPLHF
>TRBV19|.|.|TRBJ2-7
TGTGCCAGTAGTCCCCGGCAGGGGGGACTCTACGAGCAGTACTTC
CASSPRQGGLYEQYF
>TRBV18|TRBD2|.|TRBJ2-7
TGTGCCAGCTCACCGGGAACTAGCGGGAGTTCCTACGAGCAGTACTTC
CASSPGTSGSSYEQYF
>TRBV11-2|TRBD2|.|TRBJ2-3
TGTGCCAGCAGCTTAGCAACGGGGGGTCTCACAGATACGCAGTATTTT
CASSLATGGLTDTQYF
>TRBV7-7|.|.|TRBJ2-7
TGTGCCAGCAGCTTAGCTCAATCCGGCTACGAGCAGTACTTC
CASSLAQSGYEQYF
>TRBV5-6|TRBD2|.|TRBJ2-5
TGTGCCAGCAGCTTGGAACGGGGAGGGGAGACCCAGTACTTC
CASSLERGGETQYF